A single sample is the source of the 8 T cell receptor beta chains below, sequenced in a study of T cell changes during pregnancy in multiple sclerosis. Clones were sequenced by immunoSEQ multiplex PCR, and TCRdb holds only the in-frame ones, with some missing. Of roughly 46,000 clones listed, 90% to 95% are singletons. The sequenced sample was CD8+ T cells from peripheral blood mononuclear cells, obtained after pregnancy. The receptor set was obtained from a female donor with multiple sclerosis, enrolled in a pregnancy study.

The chain is built from TRBV7-2 and TRBJ2-5; TRBD1 matches at 8 bases. V shed 5 bases, J shed 5 bases, and the junction held 13 bases outside the gene matches. The CDR3 has 16 residues. Per the germline V gene, CDR1 is SGHTA and CDR2 is FQGNSA. The CDR3 coding sequence is TGTGCCAGCAGCACCCGGGACAGGATAAAAGAGGAGACCCAGTACTTC. As protein: CASSTRDRIKEETQYF.

The chain uses TRBV7-9 and TRBJ1-1; D not certain. The CDR3 is made up of 13 amino acids. V lost 2 bases and J lost 5, with 9 bases in between. Germline lookup yields CDR1 SEHNR and CDR2 FQNEAQ (reference sequence). In DNA form, the CDR3 reads TGTGCCAGCAGCTTATCGGGTTTGACTGAAGCTTTCTTT. Protein sequence: CASSLSGLTEAFF.

The gene calls are TRBV9 and TRBJ2-3; no clear D gene. V was trimmed by 3 bases and J by 5 bases, leaving 10 bases between them. Germline CDR1 SGDLS, CDR2 YYNGEE. The CDR3 extends over 13 amino acids. The CDR3 region is CASSASFGDTQYF. The CDR3 bases are TGTGCCAGCAGCGCCTCTTTCGGAGATACGCAGTATTTT.

This clone was observed a single time. This chain joins TRBV11-1 and TRBJ2-7, with 10 positions matching TRBD1. Germline V gene sequence: CDR1 SGHAT, CDR2 FQDESV (reference sequence). There are 14 residues in the CDR3. Unmatched junction bases numbered 4, after V lost 5 bases and J lost 3 bases. DNA for the CDR3: TGTGCCAGCAGCCCTAGGGACAGGGGCTACGAGCAGTACTTC. The encoded protein is CASSPRDRGYEQYF.

This chain uses TRBV7-3 with TRBJ2-1; 11 nucleotides agree with TRBD2. V gave up 5 bases and J gave up 5 bases; unmatched junction bases: 8. Germline V lookup: CDR1 SGHTA, CDR2 FQGTGA. This CDR3 has 16 amino acids. The CDR3 DNA reads as TGTGCCAGCAGCCTTCGACTAGCGGGGCCAGACAATGAGCAGTTCTTC. Encoded protein: CASSLRLAGPDNEQFF.

The V gene is TRBV7-8, the J gene TRBJ1-1; D not resolved. The CDR3 covers 16 residues. The V end lost 0 bases, the J end lost 3 bases, and 14 bases lay between the germline ends. The germline V gene has CDR1 SGHVS and CDR2 FQNEAQ. The DNA of the CDR3 is TGTGCCAGCAGCTTAGCAGATTTATGGGAGGACACTGAAGCTTTCTTT. It is translated as CASSLADLWEDTEAFF.

This chain links TRBV7-8 with TRBJ1-5; maybe TRBD1 (6 bases). Between the trimmed V and J ends, which lost 5 bases and 6 bases, there was a span of 20 bases. Germline values: CDR1 SGHVS, CDR2 FQNEAQ. CDR3 length: 16 residues. CDR3 protein: CASSPPGDRRVQPQHF. The CDR3 DNA reads as TGTGCCAGCAGCCCCCCAGGTGACAGGCGAGTTCAGCCCCAGCATTTT.

The J gene is TRBJ2-3, the V gene TRBV6-1, with D possibly being TRBD1 (7 bases). Trimming removed 4 bases from V and 2 bases from J, with 13 bases in between. Germline lookup yields CDR1 MNHNS and CDR2 SASEGT. CDR3 length: 15 amino acids. The CDR3 sequence is CASSVQGGHTDTQYF. The CDR3 nucleotides read TGTGCCAGCAGTGTCCAGGGGGGACACACAGATACGCAGTATTTT.